Presented here are 4 T cell receptor beta chains from one specimen sequenced in a study of a mutant IDH1 vaccine in newly diagnosed glioma. No antigen has been identified for these receptors. Time point indicated: week 5, during vaccination. The content of each vaccine dose was 300 ug of mutant IDH1 20-mer peptide, and topical imiquimod accompanied it. Method: immunoSEQ multiplex PCR; TCRdb's copy keeps in-frame clones and lacks some. Of roughly 42,000 clones in the sample, 70% to 90% are singletons; the top ten hold 1.7%. This specimen was PBMCs, taken from a glioma patient whose treatment included an IDH1 peptide vaccine. These TCRs come from a man in his forties or fifties with glioma.

The genes are TRBV10-3 and TRBJ2-7; the D gene is possibly TRBD1 (5 bases). Trimming stripped 3 bases from V and 2 bases from J, with 11 bases between. The CDR3 spans 14 residues. The germline V gene has CDR1 ENHRY and CDR2 SYGVKD. The CDR3 is CAISEGQGPYEQYF. CDR3 DNA sequence: TGTGCCATCAGTGAAGGGCAGGGCCCCTACGAGCAGTACTTC.

This clone was seen only a few times. The V and J genes are TRBV15 and TRBJ2-3; TRBD2 aligns across 8 bases. V was pared by 6 bases and J by 2 bases, with 7 bases of the junction left unmatched. Germline V gives CDR1 LNHNV, CDR2 YYDKDF (reference sequence). The CDR3 extends over 15 amino acids. The chain's CDR3 is CATSNLGRATDTQYF. The CDR3 bases are TGTGCCACCAGTAACCTCGGGAGGGCCACAGATACGCAGTATTTT.

The chain links TRBV7-3 to TRBJ2-2, with 8 bases lining up with TRBD2. The CDR3 sequence is 14 residues long. V lost 5 bases to trimming and J lost 6 bases; unmatched junction nucleotides: 5. Germline-derived CDR1 and CDR2 are SGHTA and FQGTGA. The CDR3 spells CASSRGGAAGELFF. In DNA form, the CDR3 reads TGTGCCAGCAGCCGGGGGGGCGCGGCCGGGGAGCTGTTTTTT.

The chain combines TRBV4-1 with TRBJ1-2, with 7 nucleotides matching TRBD1. CDR3 length equals 14 residues. The V and J ends lost 4 bases and 8 bases, in that order; junction bases with no gene match: 10. Germline values: CDR1 MGHRA, CDR2 YSYEKL. This CDR3 is CASSPYTGARGYTF. The CDR3 coding sequence is TGCGCCAGCAGCCCATACACAGGGGCGAGGGGCTACACCTTC.